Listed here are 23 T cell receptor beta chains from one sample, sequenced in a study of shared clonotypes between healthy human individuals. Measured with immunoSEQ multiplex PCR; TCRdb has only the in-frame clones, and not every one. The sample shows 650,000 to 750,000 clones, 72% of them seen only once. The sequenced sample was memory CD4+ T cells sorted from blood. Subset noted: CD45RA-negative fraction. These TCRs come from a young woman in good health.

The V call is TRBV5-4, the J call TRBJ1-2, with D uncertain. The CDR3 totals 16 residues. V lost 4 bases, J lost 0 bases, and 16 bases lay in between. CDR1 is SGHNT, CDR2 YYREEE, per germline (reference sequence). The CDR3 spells CASSPPGGIANYGYTF. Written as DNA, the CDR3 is TGTGCCAGCAGCCCTCCCGGTGGCATAGCTAACTATGGCTACACCTTC.

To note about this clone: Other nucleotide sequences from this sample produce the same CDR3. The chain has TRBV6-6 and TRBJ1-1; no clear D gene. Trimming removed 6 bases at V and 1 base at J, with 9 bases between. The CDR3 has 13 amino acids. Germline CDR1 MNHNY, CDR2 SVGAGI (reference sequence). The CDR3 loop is CASSHRGNTEAFF. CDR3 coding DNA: TGTGCCAGCAGCCACAGAGGGAACACTGAAGCTTTCTTT.

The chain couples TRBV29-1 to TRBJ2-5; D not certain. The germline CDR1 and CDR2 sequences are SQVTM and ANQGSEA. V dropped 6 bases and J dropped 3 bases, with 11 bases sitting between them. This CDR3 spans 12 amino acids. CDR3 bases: TGCAGCGTCGCCCCGCCGGAAGAGACCCAGTACTTC. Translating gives CSVAPPEETQYF.

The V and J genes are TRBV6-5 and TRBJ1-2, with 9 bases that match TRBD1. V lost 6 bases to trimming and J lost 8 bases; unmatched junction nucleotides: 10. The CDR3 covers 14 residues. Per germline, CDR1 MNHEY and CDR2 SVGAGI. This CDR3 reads CASRIEQGAGGYTF. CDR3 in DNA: TGTGCCAGCAGGATCGAACAGGGGGCGGGCGGCTACACCTTC.

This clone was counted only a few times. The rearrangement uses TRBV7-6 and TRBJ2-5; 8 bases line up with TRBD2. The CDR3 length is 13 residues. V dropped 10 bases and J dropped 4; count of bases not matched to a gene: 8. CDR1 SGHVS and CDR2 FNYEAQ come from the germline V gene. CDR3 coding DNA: TGTGCCACGTCCGGGGGGGCTATAGAGACCCAGTACTTC. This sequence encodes CATSGGAIETQYF.

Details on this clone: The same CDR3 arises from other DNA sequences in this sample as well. CDR3 residues: CASSGLAVNTGELFF. In nucleotides, the CDR3 is TGTGCCAGCAGTGGACTAGCCGTGAACACCGGGGAGCTGTTTTTT. This chain uses TRBV2 with TRBJ2-2; 7 positions agree with TRBD2. This CDR3 spans 15 amino acids. The germline V gene encodes CDR1 SNHLY and CDR2 FYNNEI. Trimming cost V 4 bases and J 1 base; bases outside gene matches: 3.

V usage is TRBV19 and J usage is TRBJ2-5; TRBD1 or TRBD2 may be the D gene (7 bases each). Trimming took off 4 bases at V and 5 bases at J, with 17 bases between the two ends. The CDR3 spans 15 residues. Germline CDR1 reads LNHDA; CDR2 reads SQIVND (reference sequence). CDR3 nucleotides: TGTGCCAGTAGTAGGGGCCAGGGGGGGTTGGAGACCCAGTACTTC. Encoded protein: CASSRGQGGLETQYF.

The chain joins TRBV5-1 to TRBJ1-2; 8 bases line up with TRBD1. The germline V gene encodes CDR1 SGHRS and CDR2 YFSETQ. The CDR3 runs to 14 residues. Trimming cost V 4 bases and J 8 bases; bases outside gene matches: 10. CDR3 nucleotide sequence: TGCGCCAGCAGCGGCGGACAGGGCCAAGGGGGCTACACCTTC. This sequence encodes CASSGGQGQGGYTF.

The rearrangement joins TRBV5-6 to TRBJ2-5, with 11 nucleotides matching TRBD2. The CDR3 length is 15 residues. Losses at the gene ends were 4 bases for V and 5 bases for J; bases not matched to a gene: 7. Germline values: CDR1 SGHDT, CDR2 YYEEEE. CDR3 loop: CASSLGLAGPETQYF. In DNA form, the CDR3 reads TGTGCCAGCAGCCTAGGACTAGCGGGCCCCGAGACCCAGTACTTC. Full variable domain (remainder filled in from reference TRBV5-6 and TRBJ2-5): DAGVTQSPTHLIKTRGQQVTLRCSPKSGHDTVSWYQQALGQGPQFIFQYYEEEERQRGNFPDRFSGHQFPNYSSELNVNALLLGDSALYLCASSLGLAGPETQYFGPGTRLLVL.

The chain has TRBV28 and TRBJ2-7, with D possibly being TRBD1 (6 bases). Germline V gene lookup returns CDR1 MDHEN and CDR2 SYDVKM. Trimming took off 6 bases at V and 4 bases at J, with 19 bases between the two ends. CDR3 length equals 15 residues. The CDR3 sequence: CASRLNRDIIYEQYF. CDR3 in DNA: TGTGCCAGCAGACTTAACCGGGACATCATATACGAGCAGTACTTC. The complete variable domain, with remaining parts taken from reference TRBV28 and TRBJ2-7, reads DVKVTQSSRYLVKRTGEKVFLECVQDMDHENMFWYRQDPGLGLRLIYFSYDVKMKEKGDIPEGYSVSREKKERFSLILESASTNQTSMYLCASRLNRDIIYEQYFGPGTRLTVT.

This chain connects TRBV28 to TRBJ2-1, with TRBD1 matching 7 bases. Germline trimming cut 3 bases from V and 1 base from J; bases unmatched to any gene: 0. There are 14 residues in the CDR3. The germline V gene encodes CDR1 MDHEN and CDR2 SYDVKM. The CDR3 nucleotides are TGTGCCAGCAGTTTGACAGGGTCCTACAATGAGCAGTTCTTC. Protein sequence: CASSLTGSYNEQFF.

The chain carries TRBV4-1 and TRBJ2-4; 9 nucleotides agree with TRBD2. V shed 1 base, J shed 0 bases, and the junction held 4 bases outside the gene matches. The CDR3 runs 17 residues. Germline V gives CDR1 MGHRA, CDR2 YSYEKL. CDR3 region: CASSQVSGGLAKNIQYF. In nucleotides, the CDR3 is TGCGCCAGCAGCCAAGTCAGCGGGGGGCTAGCCAAAAACATTCAGTACTTC.

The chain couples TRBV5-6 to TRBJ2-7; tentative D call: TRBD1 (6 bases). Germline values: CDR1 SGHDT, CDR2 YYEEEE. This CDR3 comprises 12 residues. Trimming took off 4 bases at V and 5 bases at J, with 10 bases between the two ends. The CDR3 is CASSARQDEQYF. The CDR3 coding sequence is TGTGCCAGCAGCGCAAGACAGGACGAGCAGTACTTC.

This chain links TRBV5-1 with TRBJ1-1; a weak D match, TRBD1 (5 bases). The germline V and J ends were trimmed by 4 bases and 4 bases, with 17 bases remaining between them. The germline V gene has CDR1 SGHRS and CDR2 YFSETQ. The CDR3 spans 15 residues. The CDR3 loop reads CASSLEGALGTEAFF. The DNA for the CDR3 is TGCGCCAGCAGCCTGGAAGGGGCGTTGGGCACTGAAGCTTTCTTT.

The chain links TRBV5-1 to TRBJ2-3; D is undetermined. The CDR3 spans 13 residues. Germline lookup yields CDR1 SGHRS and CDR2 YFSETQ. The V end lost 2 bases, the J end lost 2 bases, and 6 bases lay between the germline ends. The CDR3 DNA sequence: TGCGCCAGCAGCTTTTGGCTCACAGATACGCAGTATTTT. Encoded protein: CASSFWLTDTQYF.

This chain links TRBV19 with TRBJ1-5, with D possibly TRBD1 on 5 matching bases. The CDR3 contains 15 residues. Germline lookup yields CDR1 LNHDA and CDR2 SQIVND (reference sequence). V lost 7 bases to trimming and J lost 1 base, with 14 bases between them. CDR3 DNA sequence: TGTGCCAGTACGCGGGTGGAGGGGAGCAATCAGCCCCAGCATTTT. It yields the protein CASTRVEGSNQPQHF.

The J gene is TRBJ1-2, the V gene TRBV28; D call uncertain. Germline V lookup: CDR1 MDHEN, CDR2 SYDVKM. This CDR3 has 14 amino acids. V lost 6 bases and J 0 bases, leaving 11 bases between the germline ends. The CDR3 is CASSPGQANYGYTF. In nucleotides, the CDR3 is TGTGCCAGCAGCCCGGGCCAAGCTAACTATGGCTACACCTTC.

Here the CDR3 reads CAWKKVAGDYEQYF. The CDR3 bases are TGTGCCTGGAAAAAGGTAGCGGGAGATTACGAGCAGTACTTC. The rearrangement uses TRBV30 and TRBJ2-7, with 9 bases lining up with TRBD2. CDR1 and CDR2 from the germline V gene are GTSNPN and SVGIG (reference sequence). The trim removed 4 bases at V and 4 bases at J, leaving 8 bases unmatched. This CDR3 contains 14 residues.

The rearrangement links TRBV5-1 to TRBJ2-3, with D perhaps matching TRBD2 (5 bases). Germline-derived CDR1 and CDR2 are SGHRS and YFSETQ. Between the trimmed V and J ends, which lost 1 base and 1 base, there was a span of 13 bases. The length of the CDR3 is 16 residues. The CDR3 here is CASSLSLGVGTDTQYF. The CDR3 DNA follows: TGCGCCAGCAGCTTGTCACTAGGCGTGGGCACAGATACGCAGTATTTT.

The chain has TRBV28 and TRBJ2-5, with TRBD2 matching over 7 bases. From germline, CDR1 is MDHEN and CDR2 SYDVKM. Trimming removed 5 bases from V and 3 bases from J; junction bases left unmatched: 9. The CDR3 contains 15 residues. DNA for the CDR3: TGTGCCAGCAGTCCCCCGGGGGGACTCGAAGAGACCCAGTACTTC. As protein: CASSPPGGLEETQYF.

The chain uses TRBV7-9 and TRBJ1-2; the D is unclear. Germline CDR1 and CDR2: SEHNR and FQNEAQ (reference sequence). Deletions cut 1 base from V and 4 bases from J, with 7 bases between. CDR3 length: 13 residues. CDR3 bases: TGTGCCAGCAGCTTAGACCGTCGCTATGGCTACACCTTC. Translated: CASSLDRRYGYTF. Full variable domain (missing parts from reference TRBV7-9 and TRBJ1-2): DTGVSQNPRHKITKRGQNVTFRCDPISEHNRLYWYRQTLGQGPEFLTYFQNEAQLEKSRLLSDRFSAERPKGSFSTLEIQRTEQGDSAMYLCASSLDRRYGYTFGSGTRLTVV.

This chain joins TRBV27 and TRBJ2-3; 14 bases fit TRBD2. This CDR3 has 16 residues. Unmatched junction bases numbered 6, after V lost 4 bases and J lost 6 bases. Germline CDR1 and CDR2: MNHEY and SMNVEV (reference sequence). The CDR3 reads CASSSGTSGRRDTQYF. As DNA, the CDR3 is TGTGCCAGCAGTTCCGGGACTAGCGGGAGAAGGGATACGCAGTATTTT.

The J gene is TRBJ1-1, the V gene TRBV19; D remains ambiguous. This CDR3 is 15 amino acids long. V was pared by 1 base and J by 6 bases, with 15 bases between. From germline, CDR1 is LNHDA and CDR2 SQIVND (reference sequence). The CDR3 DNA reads TGTGCCAGTAGTATAGCATCGGACCCCAGACCTGAAGCTTTCTTT. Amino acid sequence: CASSIASDPRPEAFF.